The 14 T cell receptor beta chains listed next were all sequenced from one sample in a study of glioma-infiltrating T cells after dendritic cell vaccination. This table comes from immunoSEQ multiplex PCR, and its TCRdb copy is limited to in-frame clones, with some not included. The table has tens of thousands of clones, more than 65% seen once; the top ten hold around 1.9%. Sequences were derived from blood, sampled before dendritic cell vaccination. The receptors come from a human donor with glioblastoma.

The CDR3 loop is CASSRMSGLNTEAFF. The CDR3 DNA sequence: TGTGCCAGCAGCCGAATGTCCGGGTTGAACACTGAAGCTTTCTTT. The chain employs TRBV6-5 and TRBJ1-1; unclear D gene. The CDR3 has 15 residues. CDR1 and CDR2 (germline): MNHEY, SVGAGI. V lost 6 bases and J lost 0, with 14 bases in between.

The chain links TRBV6-1 to TRBJ2-7; 7 positions agree with TRBD1. This CDR3 is built from 15 residues. Trimming at V came to 6 bases and at J to 1 base, leaving 9 bases not matched to a gene. Per the germline V gene, CDR1 is MNHNS and CDR2 is SASEGT. CDR3 bases: TGTGCCAGCAGATCATACCCGGGACAGTCCTACGAGCAGTACGTC. It yields the protein CASRSYPGQSYEQYV.

This clone was picked up a small number of times. The chain carries TRBV2 and TRBJ1-5, with 10 bases lining up with TRBD1. V lost 7 bases and J lost 4; bases outside the gene matches: 7. Germline V gene sequence: CDR1 SNHLY, CDR2 FYNNEI. The CDR3 sequence is 15 residues long. The CDR3: CASNDRGLRNQPQHF. CDR3 DNA sequence: TGTGCCAGCAACGACAGGGGGCTAAGAAATCAGCCCCAGCATTTT.

The rearrangement uses TRBV25-1 and TRBJ2-2; TRBD1 is a possible D gene (5 bases). The CDR3 consists of 14 residues. V gave up 3 bases and J gave up 4 bases, with 9 bases separating them. Germline CDR1 reads MGHDK; CDR2 reads SYGVNS. CDR3: CASSDDRPTGELFF. The CDR3, as DNA: TGTGCCAGCAGTGATGACAGACCCACCGGGGAGCTGTTTTTT.

The rearrangement joins TRBV11-2 to TRBJ1-2, with TRBD1 identical over 9 bases. V shed 4 bases and J 6 bases; nucleotides not matched to a gene: 9. The germline CDR1 and CDR2 sequences are SGHAT and FQNNGV. The CDR3 is 15 residues long. The CDR3 region has the DNA TGTGCCAGCAGCTCAGGGACAGGGAATTTTGATGGCTACACCTTC. It encodes CASSSGTGNFDGYTF.

The chain has TRBV5-1 and TRBJ2-6, with TRBD2 identical over 7 bases. Germline V CDR1 and CDR2: SGHRS, YFSETQ. V dropped 0 bases and J dropped 15; count of bases not matched to a gene: 3. CDR3 length: 12 amino acids. CDR3 residues: CASSLEPGGLTF. For the CDR3, the DNA is TGCGCCAGCAGCTTGGAACCGGGGGGCCTGACTTTC.

The rearrangement links TRBV7-2 to TRBJ2-1; 9 positions agree with TRBD2. V lost 6 bases and J lost 5; bases outside the gene matches: 8. The germline gives CDR1 SGHTA, CDR2 FQGNSA. The CDR3 sequence is 15 residues long. The chain's CDR3 is CASSLGVAGDNEQFF. CDR3 bases: TGTGCCAGCAGTCTCGGGGTAGCGGGGGACAATGAGCAGTTCTTC.

The V gene is TRBV28, the J gene TRBJ1-2; a weak D match, TRBD1 (6 bases). Germline lookup yields CDR1 MDHEN and CDR2 SYDVKM. This CDR3 region has 16 residues. V dropped 0 bases and J dropped 5 bases, with 16 bases sitting between them. The CDR3: CASSLWGTNLGYGYTF. For the CDR3, the DNA is TGTGCCAGCAGTTTATGGGGGACAAACCTGGGGTATGGCTACACCTTC.

This chain connects TRBV5-1 to TRBJ2-3; TRBD1 matches at 9 bases. The length of the CDR3 is 17 residues. V trimming: 4 bases; J trimming: 3 bases; junction bases outside the gene matches: 12. CDR1 SGHRS and CDR2 YFSETQ come from the germline V gene. CDR3 protein: CASSPITGGQVTDTQYF. For the CDR3, the DNA is TGCGCCAGCAGCCCGATCACAGGGGGCCAGGTGACAGATACGCAGTATTTT.

This sequence joins TRBV6-5 and TRBJ2-7; a possible D gene is TRBD2 (6 bases). The CDR3 is 11 residues long. The V and J ends lost 5 bases and 4 bases respectively, with 6 bases between them. Per the germline V gene, CDR1 is MNHEY and CDR2 is SVGAGI. The CDR3 here is CASSREYEQYF. The CDR3 DNA follows: TGTGCCAGCAGTCGGGAGTACGAGCAGTACTTC.

This clone was seen a handful of times. CDR3 in DNA: TGTGCCACAGGACTAGCGGAAAGCAATGAGCAGTTCTTC. As protein: CATGLAESNEQFF. The chain links TRBV15 to TRBJ2-1; 10 positions agree with TRBD2. CDR1 is LNHNV, CDR2 YYDKDF, per germline (reference sequence). The CDR3 is 13 amino acids. The J segment lost 6 bases and the V segment lost 9 bases, leaving 5 bases of the junction unmatched.

Here the CDR3 reads CAPTGVGDTQYF. CDR3 coding DNA: TGTGCCCCCACGGGGGTCGGAGATACGCAGTATTTT. This sequence joins TRBV2 and TRBJ2-3; D is perhaps TRBD2 (6 bases). The CDR3 sequence is 12 residues long. V was clipped by 11 bases and J by 5 bases, with 14 bases between them. Looked up from germline, CDR1 is SNHLY and CDR2 is FYNNEI.

For this clone: Other nucleotide sequences in the sample specify the same CDR3. This chain connects TRBV7-9 to TRBJ1-5; D unresolved. The CDR3 has 14 residues. Deletions cut 0 bases from V and 2 bases from J, with 5 bases between. Germline values: CDR1 SEHNR, CDR2 FQNEAQ (reference sequence). CDR3 DNA sequence: TGTGCCAGCAGCTTAGCGGGAGGCAATCAGCCCCAGCATTTT. It codes for CASSLAGGNQPQHF.

The CDR3 bases are TGTGCCAGCAGCTTGTGGACAGTCTCTGGAAACACCATATATTTT. Protein: CASSLWTVSGNTIYF. This chain links TRBV11-2 with TRBJ1-3; possibly TRBD1 for D (6 bases). CDR3 length: 15 amino acids. Germline CDR1 SGHAT, CDR2 FQNNGV. V dropped 3 bases and J dropped 0 bases, with 9 bases sitting between them.